Shown below are 27 T cell receptor beta chains from a single sample sequenced in a study of cytotoxic CD8 clonotypes in ibrutinib-treated CLL. Sequenced by immunoSEQ multiplex PCR; TCRdb stores in-frame clones only, minus some. The table includes some 130,000 clones, approximately 85% detected once. The sample in question was PBMCs, obtained after 24 months of ibrutinib treatment. The receptors derive from a human donor with chronic lymphocytic leukemia.

This clone occurred a few times. Within the sample, other DNA sequences also encode this same CDR3. The rearrangement joins TRBV9 to TRBJ2-1; no firm D call. V dropped 0 bases and J dropped 7 bases, with 2 bases sitting between them. CDR1 is SGDLS, CDR2 YYNGEE, per germline. The CDR3 sequence is 11 residues long. The CDR3 sequence: CASSVANEQFF. Here the CDR3 DNA reads TGTGCCAGCAGCGTAGCGAATGAGCAGTTCTTC.

As DNA, the CDR3 is TGTGCCAGCAGTTCAGGACAGGGAAGTGGGGTATCGCAAGATACGCAGTATTTT. The encoded protein is CASSSGQGSGVSQDTQYF. The J gene is TRBJ2-3, the V gene TRBV27, with 8 bases that match TRBD1. V lost 4 bases, J lost 5 bases, and 17 bases stayed unmatched. CDR1 and CDR2 from the germline V gene are MNHEY and SMNVEV (reference sequence). The CDR3 totals 18 residues.

This chain links TRBV19 with TRBJ2-3; tentatively, D is TRBD1 (6 bases). This CDR3 comprises 15 residues. V was trimmed by 5 bases and J by 3 bases, leaving 15 bases between them. Germline V lookup: CDR1 LNHDA, CDR2 SQIVND (reference sequence). In nucleotides, the CDR3 is TGTGCCAGTAGTGTCCAGGGGTCCGGGACAGATACGCAGTATTTT. It translates to CASSVQGSGTDTQYF.

The chain employs TRBV9 and TRBJ1-1, with D perhaps TRBD1 (5 bases). The CDR3 sequence is 13 residues long. V lost 1 base and J lost 7, with 11 bases in between. CDR1 is SGDLS and CDR2 is YYNGEE in the germline V gene. CDR3 protein: CASSVIQGIEAFF. DNA of the CDR3: TGTGCCAGCAGCGTAATTCAGGGAATTGAAGCTTTCTTT.

V gene TRBV14 combines with J gene TRBJ2-7, with D maybe TRBD1 (6 bases). V was clipped by 1 base and J by 2 bases, with 15 bases between them. Germline lookup yields CDR1 SGHDN and CDR2 FVKESK. The CDR3 totals 16 residues. CDR3 amino acids: CASSQVTLTGTYEQYF. In DNA form, the CDR3 reads TGTGCCAGCAGCCAAGTCACTCTTACAGGGACCTACGAGCAGTACTTC.

This chain joins TRBV25-1 and TRBJ2-1; D perhaps matches TRBD2 (5 bases). This CDR3 region has 14 residues. The V gene's germline CDR1 is MGHDK and CDR2 SYGVNS. Deletions cut 6 bases from V and 3 bases from J, with 12 bases between. CDR3: CASSPEEVYNEQFF. DNA of the CDR3: TGTGCCAGCAGCCCGGAGGAGGTCTACAATGAGCAGTTCTTC. Full variable domain (outside the CDR3, taken from reference TRBV25-1 and TRBJ2-1): EADIYQTPRYLVIGTGKKITLECSQTMGHDKMYWYQQDPGMELHLIHYSYGVNSTEKGDLSSESTVSRIRTEHFPLTLESARPSHTSQYLCASSPEEVYNEQFFGPGTRLTVL.

The chain has TRBV6-5 and TRBJ1-2; D is undetermined. With 10 bases removed from V and 4 bases from J, the gap between germline ends came to 10 bases. This CDR3 comprises 11 residues. Germline values: CDR1 MNHEY, CDR2 SVGAGI. The CDR3 loop reads CATTEGYGYTF. The CDR3 bases are TGTGCCACAACCGAGGGCTATGGCTACACCTTC.

DNA of the CDR3: TGTGCCAGCAGTTACGAAGGGCGGGCCGGGGAGCTGTTTTTT. Encoded protein: CASSYEGRAGELFF. J is TRBJ2-2 and V is TRBV6-6, with D possibly TRBD2 on 5 matching bases. Trimming removed 2 bases from V and 6 bases from J, with 10 bases in between. CDR1 is MNHNY and CDR2 is SVGAGI in the germline V gene (reference sequence). This CDR3 is built from 14 residues.

The genes are TRBV2 and TRBJ2-1; D unresolved. Looked up from germline, CDR1 is SNHLY and CDR2 is FYNNEI. With 7 bases removed from V and 8 bases from J, the gap between germline ends came to 12 bases. The CDR3 has 12 amino acids. DNA for the CDR3: TGTGCCAGCACGGGCTTATTCGATGAGCAGTTCTTC. Translation gives CASTGLFDEQFF.

This rearrangement joins TRBV7-2 to TRBJ2-7; possible D gene TRBD1, 7 bases. The V end was cut by 2 bases, the J end by 4 bases, with 12 bases between. The CDR3 has 14 residues. Germline V gene sequence: CDR1 SGHTA, CDR2 FQGNSA. The CDR3 DNA reads as TGTGCCAGCAGCTTACAGGGGGGTATGTACGAGCAGTACTTC. Its translation: CASSLQGGMYEQYF.

The chain employs TRBV9 and TRBJ2-3; 8 bases map to TRBD2. Unmatched junction bases numbered 7, after V lost 0 bases and J lost 4 bases. The V gene's germline CDR1 is SGDLS and CDR2 YYNGEE. The CDR3 covers 16 residues. CDR3 amino acids: CASSVAAGGRADTQYF. In DNA form, the CDR3 reads TGTGCCAGCAGCGTAGCGGCGGGAGGCCGGGCAGATACGCAGTATTTT.

V and J are TRBV28 and TRBJ1-1; no firm D call. The CDR3 runs 14 residues. Germline lookup yields CDR1 MDHEN and CDR2 SYDVKM. Trimming took off 8 bases at V and 4 bases at J, with 17 bases between the two ends. The CDR3 loop reads CASLEGTSVTEAFF. CDR3 nucleotide sequence: TGTGCCAGCCTAGAAGGCACCTCGGTCACTGAAGCTTTCTTT.

The chain links TRBV7-3 to TRBJ2-7, with a possible D match to TRBD1 (6 bases). V shed 5 bases and J shed 0 bases, with 11 bases lying between them. Looked up from germline, CDR1 is SGHTA and CDR2 is FQGTGA. CDR3 length: 14 residues. The CDR3 coding sequence is TGTGCCAGCAGCAGATTAGGGGGCTCCTACGAGCAGTACTTC. Amino acid sequence: CASSRLGGSYEQYF.

This chain links TRBV10-3 with TRBJ2-7; TRBD1 might be the D (5 bases). This CDR3 is 13 amino acids long. V was trimmed by 7 bases and J by 3 bases, leaving 13 bases between them. The germline gives CDR1 ENHRY, CDR2 SYGVKD. CDR3 coding DNA: TGTGCCATCACTCAACAGGCCTTCTACGAGCAGTACTTC. This encodes CAITQQAFYEQYF.

V usage is TRBV18 and J usage is TRBJ2-1; the D is unclear. Germline values: CDR1 KGHSH, CDR2 LQKENI. The CDR3 consists of 13 residues. V lost 3 bases and J lost 15, with 18 bases in between. In DNA, the CDR3 is TGTGCCAGCTCACCCCGTGGGGTGGACGAAGGGTTCTTC. It specifies CASSPRGVDEGFF.

The rearrangement uses TRBV7-3 and TRBJ2-3; 9 bases line up with TRBD2. The CDR3 has 14 amino acids. Looked up from germline, CDR1 is SGHTA and CDR2 is FQGTGA. The V segment lost 3 bases and the J segment 4 bases; nucleotides outside the gene matches: 2. The CDR3 DNA is TGTGCCAGCAGCTTGGGACTAGCAGCAGATACGCAGTATTTT. Its translation is CASSLGLAADTQYF.

The V gene is TRBV9, the J gene TRBJ2-2; D is ambiguous. Trimming left V 0 bases short and J 4 bases short, with 7 bases between. The CDR3 spans 14 residues. CDR1 is SGDLS, CDR2 YYNGEE, per germline. For the CDR3, the DNA is TGTGCCAGCAGCGTAGATCTGACCACCGGGGAGCTGTTTTTT. Translated, it gives CASSVDLTTGELFF.

The V gene is TRBV27, the J gene TRBJ2-7; the match to TRBD1 covers 8 bases. Trimming removed 0 bases from V and 5 bases from J; junction bases left unmatched: 3. The CDR3 length is 14 residues. Germline CDR1 reads MNHEY; CDR2 reads SMNVEV (reference sequence). The CDR3 region is CASSLSQGVNEQYF. The CDR3 DNA sequence: TGTGCCAGCAGTTTATCACAGGGGGTCAACGAGCAGTACTTC.

The V call is TRBV5-8, the J call TRBJ2-7; D is uncertain. V lost 2 bases and J 5 bases, leaving 17 bases between the germline ends. Germline V lookup: CDR1 SGHTS, CDR2 YDEGEE. The CDR3 is made up of 15 amino acids. The CDR3: CASSFNLGSWDEQYF. CDR3 nucleotides: TGTGCCAGCAGCTTTAATCTGGGAAGTTGGGACGAGCAGTACTTC.

CDR3 residues: CSVRLYTDTQYF. In DNA, the CDR3 is TGCAGCGTCCGACTTTACACAGATACGCAGTATTTT. The chain joins TRBV29-1 to TRBJ2-3; D is undetermined. V lost 6 bases to trimming and J lost 2 bases, with 9 bases between them. CDR1 is SQVTM, CDR2 ANQGSEA, per germline. CDR3 size: 12 residues.

The chain employs TRBV20-1 and TRBJ2-7; 7 bases are a match to TRBD1. V shed 6 bases and J 7 bases; nucleotides not matched to a gene: 6. The length of the CDR3 is 11 residues. CDR1 DFQATT and CDR2 SNEGSKA come from the germline V gene (reference sequence). The CDR3 reads CSARGGWEQYF. In DNA form, the CDR3 reads TGCAGTGCCCGAGGGGGCTGGGAGCAGTACTTC.

The V and J genes are TRBV11-2 and TRBJ2-7; the match to TRBD2 covers 9 bases. Trimming removed 1 base from V and 3 bases from J; junction bases left unmatched: 4. The V gene's germline CDR1 is SGHAT and CDR2 FQNNGV. The CDR3 is 15 amino acids. DNA of the CDR3: TGTGCCAGCAGCTTAGCACTAGCGGGTGTCTACGAGCAGTACTTC. Its translation is CASSLALAGVYEQYF.

The chain has TRBV12-5 and TRBJ2-3; 8 bases match TRBD1. The CDR3 length is 14 residues. With V trimmed by 4 bases and J by 2 bases, 2 bases remained unmatched. CDR1 and CDR2 (germline): LGHNT, FRNRAP. CDR3 sequence reads: CASGSDRDTDTQYF. DNA for the CDR3: TGTGCTAGTGGTTCGGACAGGGACACAGATACGCAGTATTTT.

A single count supports this clone. The chain employs TRBV27 and TRBJ1-2; TRBD1 is a possible D gene (5 bases). V was pared by 6 bases and J by 3 bases, with 14 bases between. The CDR3 contains 14 residues. From germline, CDR1 is MNHEY and CDR2 SMNVEV (reference sequence). The CDR3 loop is CASSPRQNYYGYTF. The DNA of the CDR3 is TGTGCCAGCAGCCCCAGACAGAACTACTATGGCTACACCTTC.

The chain recombines TRBV6-5 with TRBJ1-6; D unclear. The V gene lost 2 bases and the J gene lost 8 bases, with 7 bases spanning the gap. Germline V gives CDR1 MNHEY, CDR2 SVGAGI. The CDR3 consists of 13 residues. CDR3 nucleotides: TGTGCCAGCAGTTACGAGAAGGATTCACCCCTCCACTTT. This sequence encodes CASSYEKDSPLHF.

The chain employs TRBV7-9 and TRBJ1-4, with unresolved D. V was clipped by 1 base and J by 7 bases, with 22 bases between them. The germline gives CDR1 SEHNR, CDR2 FQNEAQ (reference sequence). The CDR3 loop spans 18 amino acids. CDR3 amino acids: CASSLVRAGPTRTEKLFF. CDR3 nucleotides: TGTGCCAGCAGCTTAGTAAGGGCAGGCCCAACACGGACTGAAAAACTGTTTTTT.

The gene calls are TRBV28 and TRBJ1-2; 8 bases align to TRBD1. Trimming took 6 bases from V and 6 from J; bases not matched to a gene: 9. Germline CDR1 and CDR2: MDHEN and SYDVKM. This CDR3 has 14 residues. Written as DNA, the CDR3 is TGTGCCAGCAGCGAGAACAACAGGGGGAATGGCTACACCTTC. Translated: CASSENNRGNGYTF.